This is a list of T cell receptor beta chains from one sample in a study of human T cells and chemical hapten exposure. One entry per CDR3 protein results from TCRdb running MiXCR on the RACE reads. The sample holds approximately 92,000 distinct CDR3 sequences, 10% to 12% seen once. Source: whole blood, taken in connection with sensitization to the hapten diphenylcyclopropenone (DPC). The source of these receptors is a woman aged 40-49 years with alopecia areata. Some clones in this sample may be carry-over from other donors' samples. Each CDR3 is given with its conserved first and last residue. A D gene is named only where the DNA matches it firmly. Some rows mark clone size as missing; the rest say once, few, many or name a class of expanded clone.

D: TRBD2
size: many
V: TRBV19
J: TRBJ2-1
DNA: TGTGCCAGTAGTTCGGGGGGGCTAGGATCCTACAATGAGCAGTTCTTC
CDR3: CASSSGGLGSYNEQFF

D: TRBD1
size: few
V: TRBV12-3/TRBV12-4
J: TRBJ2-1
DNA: TGTGCCAGCAGTCCCGGACAGGGGGGGTCCTACAATGAGCAGTTCTTC
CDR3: CASSPGQGGSYNEQFF

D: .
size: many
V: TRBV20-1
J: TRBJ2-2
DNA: TGCAGTGCTAGGGAAGTTGGCGGGGAGCTGTTTTTT
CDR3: CSAREVGGELFF

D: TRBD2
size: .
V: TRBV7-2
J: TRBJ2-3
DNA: TGTGCCAGCAGCTGGGGGGGGAGCACAGATACGCAGTATTTT
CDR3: CASSWGGSTDTQYF

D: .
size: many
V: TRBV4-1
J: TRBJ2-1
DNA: TGCGCCAGCAGCCAAGAGGTGACTCCAATCAATGAGCAGTTCTTC
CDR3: CASSQEVTPINEQFF

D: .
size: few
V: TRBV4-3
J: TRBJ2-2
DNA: TGCGCCAGCAGCCAGGGCCGACTAGTCGGCACCGGGGAGCTGTTTTTT
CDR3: CASSQGRLVGTGELFF

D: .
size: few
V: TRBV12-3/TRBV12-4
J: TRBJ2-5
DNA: TGTGCCAGCAGTGTAAGGGGGCAAGAGACCCAGTACTTC
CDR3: CASSVRGQETQYF

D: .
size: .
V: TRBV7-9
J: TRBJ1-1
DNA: TGTGCCAGCAGCTCTAGGGCCGCGACGAGCACTGAAGCTTTCTTT
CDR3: CASSSRAATSTEAFF

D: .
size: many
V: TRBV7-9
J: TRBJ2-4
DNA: TGTGCCAGCAGCCCACTGGTGGGGGCCTTAACCAAAAACATTCAGTACTTC
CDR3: CASSPLVGALTKNIQYF

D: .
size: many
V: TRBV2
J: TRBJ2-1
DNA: TGTGCCAGCAGTGAAGTGGTAGGCAGCGGTGAGCAGTTCTTC
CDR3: CASSEVVGSGEQFF

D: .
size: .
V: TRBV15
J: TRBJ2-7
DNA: TGTGCCACCAGCGTACATGACAAGGGCAGGGCGGCCTACGAGCAGTACTTC
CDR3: CATSVHDKGRAAYEQYF

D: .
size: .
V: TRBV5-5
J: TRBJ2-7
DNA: TGTGCCAGCAGCTATTCGCAAGGGGAGACCTACGAGCAGTACTTC
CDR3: CASSYSQGETYEQYF

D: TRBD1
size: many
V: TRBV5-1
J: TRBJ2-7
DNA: TGCGCCAGCAGCTTGGCCGGGCTACAGGGGGCAACGTGGGAGCAGTACTTC
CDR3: CASSLAGLQGATWEQYF

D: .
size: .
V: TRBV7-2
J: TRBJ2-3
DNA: TGTGCCAGCACCGGGGGCGGCACAGATACGCAGTATTTT
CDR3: CASTGGGTDTQYF

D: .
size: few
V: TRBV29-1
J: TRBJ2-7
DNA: TGCAGCGTTGAAGACGGCGACTCCTACGAGCAGTACTTC
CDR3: CSVEDGDSYEQYF

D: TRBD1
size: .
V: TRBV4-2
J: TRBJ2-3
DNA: TGTGCCAGCAGCCAAGTAGACAGGGCGGACACAGATACGCAGTATTTT
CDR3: CASSQVDRADTDTQYF

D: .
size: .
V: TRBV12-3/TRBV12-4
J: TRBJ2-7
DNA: TGTGCCAGCAGTCCCCTAGGTTTC
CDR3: CASSPLGF

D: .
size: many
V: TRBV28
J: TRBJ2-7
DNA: TGTGCCAGCAGTTTTGAGGTTCGGCAGTACTTC
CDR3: CASSFEVRQYF

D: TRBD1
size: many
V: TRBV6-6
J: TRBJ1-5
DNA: TGTGCCAGCAGTTCTGGACAGGGCTACCAGCCCCAGCATTTT
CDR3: CASSSGQGYQPQHF

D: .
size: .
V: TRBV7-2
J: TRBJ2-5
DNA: TGTGCCAGCAGCTTATGGAGTTCGGGGGCACAAGAGACCCAGTACTTC
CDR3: CASSLWSSGAQETQYF

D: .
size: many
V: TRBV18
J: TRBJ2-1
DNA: TGTGCCAGCTCACCTCGGGCGGGTAGATACAATGAGCAGTTCTTC
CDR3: CASSPRAGRYNEQFF

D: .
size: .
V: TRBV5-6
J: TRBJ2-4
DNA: TGTGCCAGCAGCTTGGCAGCTAGGACAGCCAACATTCAGTACTTC
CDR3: CASSLAARTANIQYF

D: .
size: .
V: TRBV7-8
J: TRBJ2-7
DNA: TGTGCCACTGTGTGGGGCCCCGAGCAGTACTTC
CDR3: CATVWGPEQYF

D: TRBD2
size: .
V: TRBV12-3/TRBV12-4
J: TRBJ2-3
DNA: TGTGCCAGCACACCGCCGGGACTAGCGGGGGGGCCAGATACGCAGTATTTT
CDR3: CASTPPGLAGGPDTQYF

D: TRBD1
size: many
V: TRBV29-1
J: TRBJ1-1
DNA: TGCAGCGGAGACAGGGGGAGGAACACTGAAGCTTTCTTT
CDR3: CSGDRGRNTEAFF

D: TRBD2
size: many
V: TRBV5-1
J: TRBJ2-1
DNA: TGCGCCAGCAGAGGACTAGCTGCATACAATGAGCAGTTCTTC
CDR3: CASRGLAAYNEQFF

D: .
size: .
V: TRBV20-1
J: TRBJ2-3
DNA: TGCAGTGCTAGACGACGAGGATCGAGCACAGATACGCAGTATTTT
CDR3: CSARRRGSSTDTQYF

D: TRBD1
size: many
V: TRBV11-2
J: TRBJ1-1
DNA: TGTGCCAGCAGCTTACTGCCCGGGACAGTGGACGCTGAAGCTTTCTTT
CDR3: CASSLLPGTVDAEAFF

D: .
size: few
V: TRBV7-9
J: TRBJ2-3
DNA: TGTGCCAGCAGCTTTACAGGGAGCACAGATACGCAGTATTTT
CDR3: CASSFTGSTDTQYF

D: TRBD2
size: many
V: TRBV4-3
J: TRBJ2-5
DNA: TGCGCCAGCAGCCACCGAGGACTAGCGGGAGAGACCCAGTACTTC
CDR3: CASSHRGLAGETQYF

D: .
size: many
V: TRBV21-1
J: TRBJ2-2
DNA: TGTGCCAGCAGGCGCTGCTGGGGGTGGACCGGGGAGCTGTTTTTT
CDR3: CASRRCWGWTGELFF

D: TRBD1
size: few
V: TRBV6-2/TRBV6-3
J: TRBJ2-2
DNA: TGTGCCAGCAGTTGGAACCGGGACAGCAACACCGGGGAGCTGTTTTTT
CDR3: CASSWNRDSNTGELFF

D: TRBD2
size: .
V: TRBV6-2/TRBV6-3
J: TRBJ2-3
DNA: TGTGCCAGCAGTTACTCAGCGGGAGGCACAGATACGCAGTATTTT
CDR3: CASSYSAGGTDTQYF

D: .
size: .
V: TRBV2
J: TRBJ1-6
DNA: TGTGCCAGCAGACGGGGGCCAATTGACTCACCCCTCCACTTT
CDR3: CASRRGPIDSPLHF

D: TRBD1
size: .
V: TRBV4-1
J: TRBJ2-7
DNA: TGCGCCAGCAGCCAAGCGGACAGGGACGATGGGGGCGAGCAGTACTTC
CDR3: CASSQADRDDGGEQYF

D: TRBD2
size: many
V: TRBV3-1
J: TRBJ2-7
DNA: TGTGCCAGCAGCCAAGATCGAGCGGGAGGGAACTACGAGCAGTACTTC
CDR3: CASSQDRAGGNYEQYF

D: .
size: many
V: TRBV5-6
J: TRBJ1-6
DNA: TGTGCCAGCAGCTTGGACAGGGCTTCACCCCTCCACTTT
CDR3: CASSLDRASPLHF

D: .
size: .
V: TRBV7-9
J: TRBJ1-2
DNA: TGTGCCAGCAGCTTGATGGACAGCTATGGCTACACCTTC
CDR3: CASSLMDSYGYTF

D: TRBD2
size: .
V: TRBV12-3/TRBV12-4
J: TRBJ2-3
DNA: TGTGCCAGCAGCGAGTCCCGACTAGCGGGGAACACAGATACGCAGTATTTT
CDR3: CASSESRLAGNTDTQYF

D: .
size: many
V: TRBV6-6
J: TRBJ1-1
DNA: TGTGCCAGCAGTTACGGGACAAGTGAAGCTTTCTTT
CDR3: CASSYGTSEAFF

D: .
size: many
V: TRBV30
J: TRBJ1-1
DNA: TGTGCCTGGGCTAAACTGAAGGGCACTGAAGCTTTCTTT
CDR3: CAWAKLKGTEAFF

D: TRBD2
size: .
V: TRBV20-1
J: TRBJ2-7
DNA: TGCAGTGCTACTCGGGAGGTGGGAACCTACGAGCAGTACTTC
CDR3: CSATREVGTYEQYF